A single TCR beta chain is shown here with its context. This sample is drawn from a study of control samples from healthy donors and cancer patients. TCRdb's copy holds only in-frame clones and misses some; the assay was immunoSEQ multiplex PCR. The sample holds about 150,000 clones, more than 85% seen once. The V gene's germline CDR1 is LNHDA and CDR2 SQIVND (reference sequence). V shed 6 bases, J shed 0 bases, and the junction held 4 bases outside the gene matches. This CDR3 has 16 amino acids. Sequencing used blood. The chain combines TRBV19 with TRBJ1-4, with 10 bases matching TRBD1. The sequence was collected from a man between 18 and 35 years old in good health. The CDR3 loop reads CASSLGQGTTNEKLFF. The CDR3 region has the DNA TGTGCCAGTAGCCTGGGACAGGGGACAACTAATGAAAAACTGTTTTTT. The full variable domain, with the rest looked up from reference TRBV19 and TRBJ1-4, is DGGITQSPKYLFRKEGQNVTLSCEQNLNHDAMYWYRQDPGQGLRLIYYSQIVNDFQKGDIAEGYSVSREKKESFPLTVTSAQKNPTAFYLCASSLGQGTTNEKLFFGSGTQLSVL.